The 8 T cell receptor beta chains below come from one sample, sequenced in a study of blood T cell repertoires in COVID-19. The assay was immunoSEQ multiplex PCR, and TCRdb's table has in-frame clones only and misses some. The data contain 350,000 to 450,000 clones, 70% to 90% of them singletons. Sequencing input: PBMCs or T cells enriched from blood (not recorded which). All receptors derive from a woman aged 18-35 years who had been exposed to COVID-19.

The chain recombines TRBV9 with TRBJ2-3; 8 bases are a match to TRBD2. The germline V gene encodes CDR1 SGDLS and CDR2 YYNGEE. Trimming took 6 bases from V and 2 from J; bases not matched to a gene: 14. This CDR3 is built from 17 residues. CDR3 sequence (DNA): TGTGCCAGCAACTCCGGTCGGGGGGGCTTTAACACAGATACGCAGTATTTT. Protein: CASNSGRGGFNTDTQYF.

The rearrangement joins TRBV6-6 to TRBJ1-6; TRBD1 aligns across 12 bases. The germline gives CDR1 MNHNY, CDR2 SVGAGI (reference sequence). V lost 5 bases and J lost 6; bases outside the gene matches: 5. The CDR3 is 16 amino acids. CDR3 DNA sequence: TGTGCCAGCAGTAAGGGACAGGGGGCTTTTAATTCACCCCTCCACTTT. Its protein is CASSKGQGAFNSPLHF.

A word on this clone: An end of the junction does not agree with germline; a read error may underlie this. This chain links TRBV28 with TRBJ1-2; D not resolved. The CDR3 extends over 13 amino acids. CDR1 is MDHEN and CDR2 is SYDVKM in the germline V gene. The CDR3 sequence is CASGDRTNYGYTF. The CDR3 nucleotides read TGTGCCAGCGGAGACCGGACTAATTATGGCTACACCTTC.

The V call is TRBV15, the J call TRBJ1-1; 9 nucleotides match TRBD1. This CDR3 has 15 residues. V dropped 0 bases and J dropped 2; count of bases not matched to a gene: 1. Per germline, CDR1 LNHNV and CDR2 YYDKDF (reference sequence). In DNA, the CDR3 is TGTGCCACCAGCAGAGAACAGGGGGCAAACACTGAAGCTTTCTTT. As protein: CATSREQGANTEAFF. Full variable domain (outside the CDR3, taken from reference TRBV15 and TRBJ1-1): DAMVIQNPRYQVTQFGKPVTLSCSQTLNHNVMYWYQQKSSQAPKLLFHYYDKDFNNEADTPDNFQSRRPNTSFCFLDIRSPGLGDTAMYLCATSREQGANTEAFFGQGTRLTVV.

The gene calls are TRBV28 and TRBJ2-7; maybe TRBD1 (6 bases). Germline CDR1 reads MDHEN; CDR2 reads SYDVKM. This CDR3 comprises 16 residues. V was trimmed by 2 bases and J by 4 bases, leaving 18 bases between them. The CDR3 DNA sequence: TGTGCCAGCAGTTTAGGGGGCTCCATCGTCGGATACGAGCAGTACTTC. Protein product: CASSLGGSIVGYEQYF. The full variable domain, rest sourced from reference TRBV28 and TRBJ2-7, is DVKVTQSSRYLVKRTGEKVFLECVQDMDHENMFWYRQDPGLGLRLIYFSYDVKMKEKGDIPEGYSVSREKKERFSLILESASTNQTSMYLCASSLGGSIVGYEQYFGPGTRLTVT.

The genes are TRBV27 and TRBJ1-5, with a possible D match to TRBD1 (5 bases). This CDR3 spans 13 amino acids. Germline-derived CDR1 and CDR2 are MNHEY and SMNVEV (reference sequence). V lost 4 bases, J lost 3 bases, and 7 bases lay in between. CDR3 DNA sequence: TGTGCCAGCAGTTGGACATACAATCAGCCCCAGCATTTT. Protein sequence: CASSWTYNQPQHF.

The V gene is TRBV7-8, the J gene TRBJ2-2; 7 bases map to TRBD2. The ends lost 0 bases at V and 5 bases at J; junction bases unmatched: 3. Germline assignment: CDR1 SGHVS and CDR2 FQNEAQ. CDR3 length: 15 residues. The CDR3 nucleotides are TGTGCCAGCAGCTTAGCGGGAGGGTCGACCGGGGAGCTGTTTTTT. Its protein product is CASSLAGGSTGELFF. Full variable domain (remainder filled in from reference TRBV7-8 and TRBJ2-2): GAGVSQSPRYKVAKRGQDVALRCDPISGHVSLFWYQQALGQGPEFLTYFQNEAQLDKSGLPSDRFFAERPEGSVSTLKIQRTQQEDSAVYLCASSLAGGSTGELFFGEGSRLTVL.

This clone was counted once. The chain has TRBV3-1 (or the pseudogene TRBV3-2) and TRBJ2-7; tentatively, D is TRBD1 (6 bases). From germline, CDR1 is LGHDT and CDR2 YNNKEL (reference sequence). This CDR3 contains 14 residues. Trimming left V 4 bases short and J 0 bases short, with 10 bases between. In nucleotides, the CDR3 is TGTGCCAGCAGCCCTCGACAGGCCTCCTACGAGCAGTACTTC. This translates into CASSPRQASYEQYF.